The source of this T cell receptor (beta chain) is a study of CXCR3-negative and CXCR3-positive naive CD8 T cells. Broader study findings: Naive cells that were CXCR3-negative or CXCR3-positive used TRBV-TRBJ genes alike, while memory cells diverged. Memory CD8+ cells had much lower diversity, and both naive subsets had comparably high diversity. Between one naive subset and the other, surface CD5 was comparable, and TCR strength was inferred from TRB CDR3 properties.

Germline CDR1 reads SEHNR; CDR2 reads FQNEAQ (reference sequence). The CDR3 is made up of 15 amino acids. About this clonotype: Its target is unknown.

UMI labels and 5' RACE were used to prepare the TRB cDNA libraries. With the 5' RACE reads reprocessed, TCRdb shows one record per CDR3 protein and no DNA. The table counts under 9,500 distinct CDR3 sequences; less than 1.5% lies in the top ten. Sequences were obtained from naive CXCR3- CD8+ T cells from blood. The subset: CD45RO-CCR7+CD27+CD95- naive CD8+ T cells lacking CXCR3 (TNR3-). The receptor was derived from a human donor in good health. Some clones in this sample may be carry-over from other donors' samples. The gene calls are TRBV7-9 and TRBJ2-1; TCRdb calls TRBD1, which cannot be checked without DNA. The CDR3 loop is CASSSGPMMYNEQFF.